This T cell receptor beta chain was observed in a study of T-cell reconstitution after alpha-beta-depleted transplantation in children. CDR1 is SGHVT, CDR2 SQSDAQ, per germline. CDR3 size: 17 residues. J was trimmed by 6 bases and V by 3 bases; bases with no gene match: 9. Preparation of the TCRbeta library involved a method that used unique molecular identifiers. TCRdb redid the calling of the PCR reads with MiXCR, one entry per CDR3 protein. The sample includes about 980,000 distinct CDR3 sequences, roughly 29% seen only once; the top ten take roughly 31%. The chain links TRBV7-4 to TRBJ2-1; 12 bases line up with TRBD2. Sequencing was performed on PBMCs, mostly from graft donor cells, taken 360 days after TCRalphabeta/CD19-depleted stem cell transplant. This receptor was identified in a boy under three years old who had a stem cell transplant for SCID, so the T cells may come from the graft donor. The chain's CDR3 is CASSFSLTSGGSNEQFF. The CDR3 bases are TGTGCCAGCAGCTTCTCCCTGACTAGCGGGGGTAGCAATGAGCAGTTCTTC.